Presented here are 14 T cell receptor beta chains from one specimen sequenced in a study of blood T cell repertoires in COVID-19. Clones were sequenced by immunoSEQ multiplex PCR, and TCRdb holds only the in-frame ones, with some missing. Of roughly 280,000 clones in the sample, roughly 90% were seen once. What was sequenced was PBMCs or T cells enriched from blood (not recorded which). Receptors were obtained from a man aged 35-49 years who had been exposed to COVID-19.

This chain uses TRBV19 with TRBJ2-7, with 8 nucleotides matching TRBD1. The J segment lost 5 bases and the V segment lost 3 bases, leaving 6 bases of the junction unmatched. Germline CDR1 LNHDA, CDR2 SQIVND (reference sequence). The CDR3 is 14 amino acids. The CDR3 DNA is TGTGCCAGTAGTATCGGACAGGGTTATGACGAGCAGTACTTC. Encoded protein: CASSIGQGYDEQYF.

This chain joins TRBV3-1 (or the pseudogene TRBV3-2) and TRBJ2-1; tentatively, D is TRBD1 (5 bases). Germline V gene lookup returns CDR1 LGHDT and CDR2 YNNKEL (reference sequence). The CDR3 length is 16 residues. V lost 0 bases, J lost 3 bases, and 12 bases lay in between. CDR3 coding DNA: TGTGCCAGCAGCCAAGATCGTAGGACATACTACAATGAGCAGTTCTTC. Its protein is CASSQDRRTYYNEQFF.

The rearrangement joins TRBV28 to TRBJ1-6; perhaps TRBD1 as D (5 bases). The CDR3 contains 12 residues. Germline V lookup: CDR1 MDHEN, CDR2 SYDVKM. Deletions cut 8 bases from V and 9 bases from J, with 11 bases between. DNA of the CDR3: TGTGCCAGCTGGGGCGTCGGTTCACCCCTCCACTTT. Translated, it gives CASWGVGSPLHF.

The V and J genes are TRBV7-6 and TRBJ2-1; 10 bases match TRBD1. CDR3 length: 17 residues. V dropped 5 bases and J dropped 9; count of bases not matched to a gene: 16. The germline V gene has CDR1 SGHVS and CDR2 FNYEAQ. The CDR3 DNA reads as TGTGCCAGCAGCCACAGGGGAGGACAGGGGGGGTCAGGTGAGCAGTTCTTC. This encodes CASSHRGGQGGSGEQFF.

This chain links TRBV28 with TRBJ1-5, with D perhaps matching TRBD1 (5 bases). V shed 3 bases and J shed 5 bases, with 8 bases lying between them. The germline CDR1 and CDR2 sequences are MDHEN and SYDVKM. This CDR3 region has 13 residues. Written as DNA, the CDR3 is TGTGCCAGCAGTTTCGGGGGGGATCAGCCCCAGCATTTT. Protein product: CASSFGGDQPQHF.

The chain is built from TRBV28 and TRBJ1-5; D unclear. Trimming removed 6 bases at V and 5 bases at J, with 20 bases between. The CDR3 runs to 16 residues. The germline CDR1 and CDR2 sequences are MDHEN and SYDVKM. CDR3 DNA: TGTGCCAGCAGACAACATAACATGAGGAGTCATCAGCCCCAGCATTTT. It specifies CASRQHNMRSHQPQHF. The full variable domain, completed using reference TRBV28 and TRBJ1-5, is DVKVTQSSRYLVKRTGEKVFLECVQDMDHENMFWYRQDPGLGLRLIYFSYDVKMKEKGDIPEGYSVSREKKERFSLILESASTNQTSMYLCASRQHNMRSHQPQHFGDGTRLSIL.

The chain carries TRBV5-4 and TRBJ2-6; the D gene is possibly TRBD2 (5 bases). The CDR3 loop spans 17 amino acids. CDR1 is SGHNT, CDR2 YYREEE, per germline (reference sequence). Trimming cost V 0 bases and J 2 bases, with 12 bases left between them. CDR3 nucleotides: TGTGCCAGCAGCTTGGGGGGAGTAGGTCCTGGGGCCAACGTCCTGACTTTC. Translated: CASSLGGVGPGANVLTF.

Points on this clone: The sample carries other DNA sequences with the same CDR3. The V and J genes are TRBV6-5 and TRBJ2-7; D is perhaps TRBD1 (6 bases). The germline CDR1 and CDR2 sequences are MNHEY and SVGAGI. The CDR3 runs to 13 residues. V was shortened by 4 bases and J by 3 bases, with 10 bases between the two germline ends. CDR3 in DNA: TGTGCCAGCAGTTCAGGACAGAGCTACGAGCAGTACTTC. It translates to CASSSGQSYEQYF.

The V and J genes are TRBV7-3 and TRBJ2-1, with D possibly TRBD2 on 5 matching bases. The CDR3 extends over 14 amino acids. V lost 3 bases and J 6 bases, leaving 12 bases between the germline ends. Germline V gives CDR1 SGHTA, CDR2 FQGTGA. The CDR3 sequence is CASSFRGVGNEQFF. The DNA of the CDR3 is TGTGCCAGCAGCTTTCGGGGAGTAGGCAATGAGCAGTTCTTC.

V and J are TRBV7-9 and TRBJ1-1; D perhaps matches TRBD1 (6 bases). In germline, CDR1 is SEHNR, CDR2 FQNEAQ (reference sequence). Trimming took 6 bases from V and 0 from J, leaving 11 bases between them. The CDR3 spans 14 residues. In DNA, the CDR3 is TGTGCCAGCAGGACAGGAGATATGAACACTGAAGCTTTCTTT. It translates to CASRTGDMNTEAFF. The full variable domain, with the rest looked up from reference TRBV7-9 and TRBJ1-1, is DTGVSQNPRHKITKRGQNVTFRCDPISEHNRLYWYRQTLGQGPEFLTYFQNEAQLEKSRLLSDRFSAERPKGSFSTLEIQRTEQGDSAMYLCASRTGDMNTEAFFGQGTRLTVV.

This chain joins TRBV20-1 and TRBJ2-7; 13 nucleotides agree with TRBD2. This CDR3 has 15 amino acids. V lost 3 bases to trimming and J lost 2 bases; unmatched junction nucleotides: 4. CDR1 is DFQATT, CDR2 SNEGSKA, per germline (reference sequence). The CDR3 coding sequence is TGCAGTGCTAGTAAGGGGACTAGCGGGGCCTACGAGCAGTACTTC. It is translated as CSASKGTSGAYEQYF.

V gene TRBV28 combines with J gene TRBJ2-7, with a possible D match to TRBD1 (6 bases). V dropped 7 bases and J dropped 1 base, with 20 bases sitting between them. CDR1 is MDHEN and CDR2 is SYDVKM in the germline V gene. The CDR3 runs 16 residues. CDR3 loop: CASKTNGQSRSYEQYF. Here the CDR3 DNA reads TGTGCCAGCAAAACGAACGGACAGTCAAGGTCCTACGAGCAGTACTTC.

This chain connects TRBV7-6 to TRBJ2-5, with D uncertain. Trimming took 1 base from V and 2 from J, leaving 5 bases between them. CDR3 length: 13 amino acids. CDR1 is SGHVS, CDR2 FNYEAQ, per germline. DNA for the CDR3: TGTGCCAGCAGCTTAGTACTTCAAGAGACCCAGTACTTC. Translated, it gives CASSLVLQETQYF.

V and J are TRBV13 and TRBJ2-1; 16 positions match TRBD2. This CDR3 comprises 17 residues. CDR1 and CDR2 from the germline V gene are PRHDT and FYEKMQ (reference sequence). J was trimmed by 9 bases and V by 1 base; bases with no gene match: 6. The CDR3 region has the DNA TGTGCCAGCAGCTTAGAGGGGGGACTAGCGGGAGGGCTTGAGCAGTTCTTC. Protein sequence: CASSLEGGLAGGLEQFF. Full variable domain (remainder filled in from reference TRBV13 and TRBJ2-1): AAGVIQSPRHLIKEKRETATLKCYPIPRHDTVYWYQQGPGQDPQFLISFYEKMQSDKGSIPDRFSAQQFSDYHSELNMSSLELGDSALYFCASSLEGGLAGGLEQFFGPGTRLTVL.